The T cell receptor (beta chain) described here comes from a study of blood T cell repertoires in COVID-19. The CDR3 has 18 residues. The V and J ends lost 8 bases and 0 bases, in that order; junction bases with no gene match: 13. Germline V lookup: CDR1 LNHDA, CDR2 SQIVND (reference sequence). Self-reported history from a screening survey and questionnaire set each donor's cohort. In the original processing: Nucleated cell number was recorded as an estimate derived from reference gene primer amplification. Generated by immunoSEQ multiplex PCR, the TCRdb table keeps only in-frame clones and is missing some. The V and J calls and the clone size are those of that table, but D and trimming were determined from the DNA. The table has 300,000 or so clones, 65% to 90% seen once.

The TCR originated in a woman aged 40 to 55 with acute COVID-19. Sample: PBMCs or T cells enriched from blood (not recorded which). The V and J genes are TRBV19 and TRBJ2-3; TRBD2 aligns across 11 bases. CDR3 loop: CASPYRSTSGGSTDTQYF. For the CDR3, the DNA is TGTGCCAGTCCATATCGCTCCACTAGCGGGGGTAGCACAGATACGCAGTATTTT.